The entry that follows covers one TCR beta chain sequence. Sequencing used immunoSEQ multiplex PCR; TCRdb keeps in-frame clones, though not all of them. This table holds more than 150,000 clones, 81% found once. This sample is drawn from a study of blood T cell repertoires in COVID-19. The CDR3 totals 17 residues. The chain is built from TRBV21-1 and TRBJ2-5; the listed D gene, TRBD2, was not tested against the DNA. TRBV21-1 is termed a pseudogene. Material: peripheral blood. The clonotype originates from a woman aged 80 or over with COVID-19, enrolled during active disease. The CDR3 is CASSKEGGNKGGETQYF. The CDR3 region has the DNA TGTGCCAGCAGCAAAGAAGGCGGGAATAAGGGAGGGGAGACCCAGTACTTC.